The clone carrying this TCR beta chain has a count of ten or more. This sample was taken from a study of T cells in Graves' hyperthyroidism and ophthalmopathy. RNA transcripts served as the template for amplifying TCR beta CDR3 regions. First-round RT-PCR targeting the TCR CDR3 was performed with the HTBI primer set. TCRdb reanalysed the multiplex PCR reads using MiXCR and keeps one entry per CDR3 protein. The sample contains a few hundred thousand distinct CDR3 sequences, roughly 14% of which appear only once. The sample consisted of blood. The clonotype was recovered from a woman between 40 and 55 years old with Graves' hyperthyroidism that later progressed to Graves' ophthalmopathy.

CDR3 in amino acids: CASSERPHSYEQYF. DNA of the CDR3: TGTGCCAGCAGTGAGCGCCCTCACTCCTACGAGCAGTACTTC. J is TRBJ2-7 and V is TRBV2; no firm D call. This CDR3 is 14 amino acids long. With 3 bases removed from V and 0 bases from J, the gap between germline ends came to 9 bases. The germline V gene encodes CDR1 SNHLY and CDR2 FYNNEI.